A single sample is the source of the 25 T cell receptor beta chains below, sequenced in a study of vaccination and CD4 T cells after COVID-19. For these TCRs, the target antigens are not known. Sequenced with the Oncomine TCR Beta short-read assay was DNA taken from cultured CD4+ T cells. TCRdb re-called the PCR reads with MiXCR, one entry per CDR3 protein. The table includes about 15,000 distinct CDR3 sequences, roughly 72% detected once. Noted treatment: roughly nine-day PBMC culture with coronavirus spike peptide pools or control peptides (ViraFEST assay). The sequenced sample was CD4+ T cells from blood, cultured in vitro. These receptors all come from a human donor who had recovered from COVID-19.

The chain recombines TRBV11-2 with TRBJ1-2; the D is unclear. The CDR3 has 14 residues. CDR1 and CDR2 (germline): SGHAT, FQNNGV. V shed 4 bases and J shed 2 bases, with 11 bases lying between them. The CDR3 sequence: CASSSLRGNYGYTF. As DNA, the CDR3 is TGTGCCAGCAGCTCCCTTAGAGGAAACTATGGCTACACCTTC.

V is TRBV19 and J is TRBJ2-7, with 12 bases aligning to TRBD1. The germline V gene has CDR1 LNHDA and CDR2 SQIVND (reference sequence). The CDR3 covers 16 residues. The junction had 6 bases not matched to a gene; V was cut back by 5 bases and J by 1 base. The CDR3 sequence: CASSSPGQGASYEQYF. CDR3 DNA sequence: TGTGCCAGTAGTTCTCCGGGACAGGGGGCTTCCTACGAGCAGTACTTC.

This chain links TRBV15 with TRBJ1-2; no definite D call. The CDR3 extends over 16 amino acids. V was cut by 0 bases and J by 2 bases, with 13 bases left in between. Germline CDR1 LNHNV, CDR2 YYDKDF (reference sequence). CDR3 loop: CATSRDRGPRNYGYTF. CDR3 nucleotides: TGTGCCACCAGCAGAGATCGAGGGCCGCGGAACTATGGCTACACCTTC.

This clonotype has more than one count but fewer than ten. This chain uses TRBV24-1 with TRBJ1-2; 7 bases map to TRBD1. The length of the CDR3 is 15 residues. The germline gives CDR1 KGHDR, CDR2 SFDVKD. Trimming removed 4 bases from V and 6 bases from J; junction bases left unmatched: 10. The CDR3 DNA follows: TGTGCCACCAGTGACCCAAGGGGGCAGCGGGATGGCTACACCTTC. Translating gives CATSDPRGQRDGYTF.

In nucleotides, the CDR3 is TGTGCCAGCAGTCAAACCGGGACTAGTTACAATGAGCAGTTCTTC. Encoded protein: CASSQTGTSYNEQFF. This sequence joins TRBV12-3 or TRBV12-4 and TRBJ2-1; 8 bases map to TRBD2. The CDR3 is 15 residues long. Trimming took 5 bases from V and 4 from J; bases not matched to a gene: 7.

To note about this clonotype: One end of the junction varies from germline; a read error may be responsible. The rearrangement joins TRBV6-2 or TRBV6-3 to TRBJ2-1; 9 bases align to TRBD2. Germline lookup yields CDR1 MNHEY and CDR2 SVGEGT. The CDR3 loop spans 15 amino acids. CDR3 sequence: CTSSYWTSASGEQFF. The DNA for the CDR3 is TGTACCAGCAGTTACTGGACTAGCGCTTCGGGTGAGCAGTTCTTC.

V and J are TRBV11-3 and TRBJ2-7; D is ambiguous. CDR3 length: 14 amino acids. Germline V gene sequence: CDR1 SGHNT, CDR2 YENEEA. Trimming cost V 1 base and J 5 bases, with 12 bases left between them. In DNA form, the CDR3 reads TGTGCCAGCAGCTTAGTATTAAGAATCCACGAGCAGTACTTC. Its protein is CASSLVLRIHEQYF.

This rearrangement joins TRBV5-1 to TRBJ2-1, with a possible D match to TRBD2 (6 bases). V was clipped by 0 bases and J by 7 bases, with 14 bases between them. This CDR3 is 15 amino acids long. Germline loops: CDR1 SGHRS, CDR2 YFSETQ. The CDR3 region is CASSLVVGGGNEQFF. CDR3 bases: TGCGCCAGCAGCTTGGTCGTGGGAGGAGGGAATGAGCAGTTCTTC.

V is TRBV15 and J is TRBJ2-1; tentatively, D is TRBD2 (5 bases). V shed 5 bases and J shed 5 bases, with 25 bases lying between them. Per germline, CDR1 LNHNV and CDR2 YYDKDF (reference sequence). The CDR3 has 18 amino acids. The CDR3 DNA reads TGTGCCACCAGCCCCCGAGGGAGACCTCAAATTATCAACAATGAGCAGTTCTTC. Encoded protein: CATSPRGRPQIINNEQFF.

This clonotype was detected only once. CDR3 sequence: CASSLGRVLQETQYF. In nucleotides, the CDR3 is TGTGCCAGCAGCTTAGGCAGGGTACTCCAAGAGACCCAGTACTTC. V is TRBV7-6 and J is TRBJ2-5, with a tentative D call TRBD1 (5 bases). CDR1 is SGHVS and CDR2 is FNYEAQ in the germline V gene. The CDR3 consists of 15 residues. V shed 1 base and J shed 1 base, with 10 bases lying between them. The full variable domain, completed using reference TRBV7-6 and TRBJ2-5, is GAGVSQSPRYKVTKRGQDVALRCDPISGHVSLYWYRQALGQGPEFLTYFNYEAQQDKSGLPNDRFSAERPEGSISTLTIQRTEQRDSAMYRCASSLGRVLQETQYFGPGTRLLVL.

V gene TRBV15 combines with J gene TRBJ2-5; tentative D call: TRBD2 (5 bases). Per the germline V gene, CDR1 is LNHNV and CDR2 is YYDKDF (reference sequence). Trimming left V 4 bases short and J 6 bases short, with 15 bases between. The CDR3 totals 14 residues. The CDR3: CATSKHSEGQTQYF. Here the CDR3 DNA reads TGTGCCACCAGCAAACACTCAGAGGGCCAGACCCAGTACTTC.

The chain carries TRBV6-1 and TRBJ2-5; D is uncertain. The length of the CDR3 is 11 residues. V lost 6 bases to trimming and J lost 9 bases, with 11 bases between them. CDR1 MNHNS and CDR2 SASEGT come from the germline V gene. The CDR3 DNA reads TGTGCCAGCAGGCACCTGCTGGCCCAGTACTTC. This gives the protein CASRHLLAQYF.

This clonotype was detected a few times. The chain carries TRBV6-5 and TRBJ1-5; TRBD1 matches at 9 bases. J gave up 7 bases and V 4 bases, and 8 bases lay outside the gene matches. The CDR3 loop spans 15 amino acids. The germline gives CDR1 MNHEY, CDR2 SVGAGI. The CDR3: CASSSGGTGLQPQHF. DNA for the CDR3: TGTGCCAGCAGTTCGGGGGGGACAGGGCTACAGCCCCAGCATTTT.

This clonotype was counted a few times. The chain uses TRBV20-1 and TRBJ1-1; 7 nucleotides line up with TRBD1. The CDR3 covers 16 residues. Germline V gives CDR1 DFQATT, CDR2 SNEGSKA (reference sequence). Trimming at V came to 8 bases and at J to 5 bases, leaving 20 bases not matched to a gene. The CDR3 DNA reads TGCAGTCCCCCAAGGGGGCAGGGGCGAGTAGGAACTGAAGCTTTCTTT. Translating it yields CSPPRGQGRVGTEAFF.

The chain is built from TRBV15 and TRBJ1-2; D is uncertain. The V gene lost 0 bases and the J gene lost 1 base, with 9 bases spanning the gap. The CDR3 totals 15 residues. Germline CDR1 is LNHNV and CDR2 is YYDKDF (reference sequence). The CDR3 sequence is CATSRDLAVNYGYTF. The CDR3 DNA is TGTGCCACCAGCAGAGATCTCGCAGTTAACTATGGCTACACCTTC.

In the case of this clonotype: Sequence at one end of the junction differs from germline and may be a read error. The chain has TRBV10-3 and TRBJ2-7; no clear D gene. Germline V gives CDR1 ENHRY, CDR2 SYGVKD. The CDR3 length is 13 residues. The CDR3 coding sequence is TGTACCATCAGTGAGAACCACAGTGCCGAGCAGTACTTC. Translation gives CTISENHSAEQYF.

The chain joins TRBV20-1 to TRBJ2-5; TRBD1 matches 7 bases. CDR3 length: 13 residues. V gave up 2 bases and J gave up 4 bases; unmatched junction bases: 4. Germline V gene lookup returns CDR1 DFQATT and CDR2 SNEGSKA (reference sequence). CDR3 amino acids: CSARPTGVETQYF. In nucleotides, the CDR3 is TGCAGTGCTAGACCTACAGGGGTAGAGACCCAGTACTTC.

This chain's CDR3 is CASTTGTFDNSPLHF. CDR3 nucleotides: TGTGCCAGCACTACCGGGACGTTCGATAATTCACCCCTCCACTTT. The rearrangement links TRBV2 to TRBJ1-6; TRBD1 might be the D (5 bases). V was trimmed by 7 bases and J by 5 bases, leaving 15 bases between them. The CDR3 contains 15 residues. Germline V gene data show CDR1 as SNHLY and CDR2 as FYNNEI.

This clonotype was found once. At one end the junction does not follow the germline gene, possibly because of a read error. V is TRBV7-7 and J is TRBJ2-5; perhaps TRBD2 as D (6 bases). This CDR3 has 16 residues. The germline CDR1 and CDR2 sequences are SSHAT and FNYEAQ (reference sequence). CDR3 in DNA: TGTGCTAGCAGCTCGGACCCGGCGGGGCGAAAAGAGACCCAGTACTTC. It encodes CASSSDPAGRKETQYF.

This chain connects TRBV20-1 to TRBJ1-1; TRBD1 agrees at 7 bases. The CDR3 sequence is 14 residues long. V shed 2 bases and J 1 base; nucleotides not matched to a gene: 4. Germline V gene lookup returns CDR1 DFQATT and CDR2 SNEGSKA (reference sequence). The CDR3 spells CSARRGTENTEAFF. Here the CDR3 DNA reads TGCAGTGCTAGAAGGGGGACAGAGAACACTGAAGCTTTCTTT.

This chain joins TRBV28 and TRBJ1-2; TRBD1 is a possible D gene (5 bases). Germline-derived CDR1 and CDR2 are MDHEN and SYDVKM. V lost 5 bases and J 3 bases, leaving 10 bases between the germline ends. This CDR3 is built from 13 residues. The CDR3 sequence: CASSAGRHYGYTF. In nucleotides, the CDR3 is TGTGCCAGCAGTGCGGGACGACACTATGGCTACACCTTC.

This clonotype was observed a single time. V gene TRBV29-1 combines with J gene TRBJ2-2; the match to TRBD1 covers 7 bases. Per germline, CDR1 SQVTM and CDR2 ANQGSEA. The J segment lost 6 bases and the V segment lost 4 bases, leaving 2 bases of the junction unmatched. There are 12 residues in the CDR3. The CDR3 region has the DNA TGCAGCGTTGGAGGGGGCCCCGGGGAGCTGTTTTTT. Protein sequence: CSVGGGPGELFF.

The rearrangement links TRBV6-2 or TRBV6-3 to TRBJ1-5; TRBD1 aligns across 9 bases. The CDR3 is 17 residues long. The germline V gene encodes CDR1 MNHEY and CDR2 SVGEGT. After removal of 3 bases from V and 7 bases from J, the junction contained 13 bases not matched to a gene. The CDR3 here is CASSYAGRTGEGQPQHF. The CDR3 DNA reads TGTGCCAGCAGTTATGCGGGGCGGACAGGGGAAGGGCAGCCCCAGCATTTT.

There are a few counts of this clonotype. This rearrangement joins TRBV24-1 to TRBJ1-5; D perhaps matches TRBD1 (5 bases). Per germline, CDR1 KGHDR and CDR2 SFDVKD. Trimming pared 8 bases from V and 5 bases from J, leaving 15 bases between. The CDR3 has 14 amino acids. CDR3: CATMGRGSHQPQHF. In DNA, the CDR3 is TGTGCCACCATGGGACGGGGGTCGCATCAGCCCCAGCATTTT.

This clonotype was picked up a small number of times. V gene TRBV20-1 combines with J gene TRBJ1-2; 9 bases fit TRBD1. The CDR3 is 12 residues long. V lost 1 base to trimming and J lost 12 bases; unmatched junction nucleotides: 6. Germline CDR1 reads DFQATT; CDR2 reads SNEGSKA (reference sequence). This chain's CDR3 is CSARAPGTGNTF. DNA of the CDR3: TGCAGTGCTAGAGCCCCCGGGACAGGGAACACCTTC.